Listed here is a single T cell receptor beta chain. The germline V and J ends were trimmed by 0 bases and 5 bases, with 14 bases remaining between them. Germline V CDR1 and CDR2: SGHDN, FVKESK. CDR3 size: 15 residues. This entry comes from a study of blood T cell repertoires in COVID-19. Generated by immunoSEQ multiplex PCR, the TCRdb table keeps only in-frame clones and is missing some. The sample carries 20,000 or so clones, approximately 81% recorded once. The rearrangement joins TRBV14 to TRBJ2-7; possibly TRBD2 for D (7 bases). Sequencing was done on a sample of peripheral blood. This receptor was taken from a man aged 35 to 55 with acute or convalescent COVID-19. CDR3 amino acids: CASSQDGRGVDEQYF. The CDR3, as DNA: TGTGCCAGCAGCCAAGATGGGAGGGGGGTCGACGAGCAGTACTTC.